The present T cell receptor (beta chain) was sequenced within a study of blood T cell repertoires in COVID-19. The sample holds one count of this clone. With 10 bases clipped from V and 3 bases from J, the junction kept 18 bases outside the gene matches. The CDR3 has 19 residues. In germline, CDR1 is MNHEY, CDR2 SMNVEV (reference sequence). Data came from immunoSEQ multiplex PCR; TCRdb stores just in-frame clones and leaves some out. The table shows about 44,000 clones, with approximately 77% occurring only once. This receptor was obtained from a woman aged 70-85 years with acute or convalescent COVID-19. Sequenced: peripheral blood. The V call is TRBV27, the J call TRBJ2-2; 12 bases agree with TRBD2. In DNA form, the CDR3 reads TGTGCCACCAGACGGGAGACTAGCGGGAGTCCTCGCCACACCGGGGAGCTGTTTTTT. Translation gives CATRRETSGSPRHTGELFF.